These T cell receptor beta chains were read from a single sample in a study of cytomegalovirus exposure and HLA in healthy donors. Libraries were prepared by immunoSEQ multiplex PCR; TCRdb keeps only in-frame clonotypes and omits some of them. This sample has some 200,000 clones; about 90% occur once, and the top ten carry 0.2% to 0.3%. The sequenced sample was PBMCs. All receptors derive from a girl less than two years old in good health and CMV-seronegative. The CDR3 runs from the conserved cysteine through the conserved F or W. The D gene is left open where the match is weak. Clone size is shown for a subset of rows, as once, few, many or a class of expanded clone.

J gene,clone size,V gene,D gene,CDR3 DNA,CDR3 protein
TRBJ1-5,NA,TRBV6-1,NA,TGTGCCAGCAGTGAAGCGTCGGAGTACAATCAGCCCCAGCATTTT,CASSEASEYNQPQHF
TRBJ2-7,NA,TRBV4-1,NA,TGCGCCAGCAGCCAGCCAGGGAAGCTCTACGAGCAGTACTTC,CASSQPGKLYEQYF
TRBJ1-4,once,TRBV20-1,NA,TGCAGTGCTAGCGGGAATGAAAAACTGTTTTTT,CSASGNEKLFF
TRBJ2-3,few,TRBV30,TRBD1,TGTGCCTGGAGTCTAGGACAGGGGTCAGATACGCAGTATTTT,CAWSLGQGSDTQYF
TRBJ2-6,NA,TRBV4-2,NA,TGTGCCAGCAGCCAGACGGAGTGGAGCTCTGGGGCCAACGTCCTGACTTTC,CASSQTEWSSGANVLTF
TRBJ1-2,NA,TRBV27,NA,TGTGCCAGCAGTTTAAGTGGGGGCGATTATGGCTACACCTTC,CASSLSGGDYGYTF
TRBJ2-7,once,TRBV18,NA,TGTGCCAGCTCACCACGCGGAGGTAGCGAGAGCTACTACGAGCAGTACTTC,CASSPRGGSESYYEQYF
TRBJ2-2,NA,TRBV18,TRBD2,TGTGCCAGCTCACCATCCACGAGCGGGAGGCGGACCGGGGAGCTGTTTTTT,CASSPSTSGRRTGELFF
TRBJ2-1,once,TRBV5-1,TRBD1,TGCGCCAGCAGCACGGACAGGCCAGACAATGAGCAGTTCTTC,CASSTDRPDNEQFF
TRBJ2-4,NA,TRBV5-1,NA,TGCGCCAGCAGCTTCAGTGGCCAGGAATCAAACATTCAGTACTTC,CASSFSGQESNIQYF
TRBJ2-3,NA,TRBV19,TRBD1,TGTGCCAGTAGTCCCCGGGACAGGGGAACAGATACGCAGTATTTT,CASSPRDRGTDTQYF
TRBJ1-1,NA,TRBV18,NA,TGTGCCAGCTCACCCACCCCAATGGGGCAGAACACTGAAGCTTTCTTT,CASSPTPMGQNTEAFF
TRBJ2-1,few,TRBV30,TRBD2,TGTGCCTGGAAGAGTCAAGGGCGGCTAGCGGGAGAGCGCCGCTGGAATGAGCAGTTCTTC,CAWKSQGRLAGERRWNEQFF
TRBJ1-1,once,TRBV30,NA,TGTGCCTGGAGGGGCCTGAACACTGAAGCTTTCTTT,CAWRGLNTEAFF
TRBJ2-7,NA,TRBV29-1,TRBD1,TGCAGCGTTGTGACGGACAGGGGGACCTACGAGCAGTACTTC,CSVVTDRGTYEQYF
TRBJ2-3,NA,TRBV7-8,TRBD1,TGTGCCAGCAGCCCTCGCCGGACAGGGTTCGGCACAGATACGCAGTATTTT,CASSPRRTGFGTDTQYF
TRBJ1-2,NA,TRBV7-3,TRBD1,TGTGCCAGCAGCTCCGGACAGGGGTTGTCTGGCTACACCTTC,CASSSGQGLSGYTF
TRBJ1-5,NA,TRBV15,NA,TGTGCCACCAGCAGAGATCGGCAGCCCCAGCATTTT,CATSRDRQPQHF
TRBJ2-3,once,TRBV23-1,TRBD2,TGCGCCAGCACGCCGCTAGCGGGAGGGCAAACAGATACGCAGTATTTT,CASTPLAGGQTDTQYF
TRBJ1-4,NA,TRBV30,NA,TGTGCCTGGAGTGTACGAGAGGAGGCAACTAATGAAAAACTGTTTTTT,CAWSVREEATNEKLFF
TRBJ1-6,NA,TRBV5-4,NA,TGTGCCAGTACGGGGGGAGGCGGTGATAATTCACCCCTCCACTTT,CASTGGGGDNSPLHF
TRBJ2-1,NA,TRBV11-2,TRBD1,TGTGCCAGCAGCTTAGGGGGACAGGGGACCAATGAGCAGTTCTTC,CASSLGGQGTNEQFF
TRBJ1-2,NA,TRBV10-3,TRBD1,TGTGCCATCAGTGAGGTCGACAGGGGGTATGGCTACACCTTC,CAISEVDRGYGYTF
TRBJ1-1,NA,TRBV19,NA,TGTGCCAGCCTCCTGGCAGGGGTGAACACTGAAGCTTTCTTT,CASLLAGVNTEAFF
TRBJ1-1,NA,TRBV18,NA,TGTGCCAGCTCACCACCTGGGCGATCTGAAGCTTTCTTT,CASSPPGRSEAFF
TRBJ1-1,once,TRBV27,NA,TGTGCCAGCAGTTTAGGGCTGAACACTGAAGCTTTCTTT,CASSLGLNTEAFF
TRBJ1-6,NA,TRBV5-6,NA,TGTGCCAGCAGCTTTGGGGCAGGCGCCTATAATTCACCCCTCCACTTT,CASSFGAGAYNSPLHF
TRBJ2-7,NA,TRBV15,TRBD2,TGTGCCACCAGCAGAGATTTGGGGGGGGGCTACGAGCAGTACTTC,CATSRDLGGGYEQYF
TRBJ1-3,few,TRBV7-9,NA,TGTGCCAGCAGCCACCCATGGACAGTTGGAAACACCATATATTTT,CASSHPWTVGNTIYF
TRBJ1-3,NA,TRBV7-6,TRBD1,TGTGCCAGCAGCGCGAGGGACAGGAGCTCTGGAAACACCATATATTTT,CASSARDRSSGNTIYF
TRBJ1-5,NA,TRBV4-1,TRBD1,TGCGCCAGCAGCCAAGAACCTTATCTTCTAGGGACAGGGGAAGTGGCATTCCAGCCCCAGCATTTT,CASSQEPYLLGTGEVAFQPQHF
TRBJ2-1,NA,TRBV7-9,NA,TGTGCCAGCAGCTTAGGAGGCGGGATAGGCTGGAATGAGCAGTTCTTC,CASSLGGGIGWNEQFF
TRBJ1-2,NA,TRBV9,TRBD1,TGTGCCAGCAGCCCTTCCGGGACAGGGGGCAGTAATGGCTACACCTTC,CASSPSGTGGSNGYTF
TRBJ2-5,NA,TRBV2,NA,TGTGCCAGCAGAGCGAGGGACTCGGGGCGGTTTCGAGAGACCCAGTACTTC,CASRARDSGRFRETQYF
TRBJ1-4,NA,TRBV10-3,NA,TGTGCCACTAAATCAGGGGAGGGGAGAGATGAAAAACTGTTTTTT,CATKSGEGRDEKLFF
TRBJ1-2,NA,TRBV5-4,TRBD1,TGTGCCAGCCTTCGACAGGGGAACTATGGCTACACCTTC,CASLRQGNYGYTF
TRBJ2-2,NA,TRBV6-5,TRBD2,TGTGCCAGCAGTCTCCTAGCGGGGACGGCCGGGGAGCTGTTTTTT,CASSLLAGTAGELFF
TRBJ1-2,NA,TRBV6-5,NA,TGTGCCAGCACCCCACGGACAGATAACTATGGCTACACCTTC,CASTPRTDNYGYTF
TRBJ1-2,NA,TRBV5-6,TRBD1,TGTGCCAGCAGCTTATGGGCAGGGGGCTCGTACTATGGCTACACCTTC,CASSLWAGGSYYGYTF
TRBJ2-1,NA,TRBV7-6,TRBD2,TGTGCCAGCAGCTTAGTAGCGGGGAACTACAATGAGCAGTTCTTC,CASSLVAGNYNEQFF
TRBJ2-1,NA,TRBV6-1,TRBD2,TGTGCCAGCAGTGCCCTTTACGGACTAGCATACAATGAGCAGTTCTTC,CASSALYGLAYNEQFF
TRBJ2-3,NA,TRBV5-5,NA,TGTGCCAGCACCTTGCTAACGGGTGGAAATACGCAGTATTTT,CASTLLTGGNTQYF